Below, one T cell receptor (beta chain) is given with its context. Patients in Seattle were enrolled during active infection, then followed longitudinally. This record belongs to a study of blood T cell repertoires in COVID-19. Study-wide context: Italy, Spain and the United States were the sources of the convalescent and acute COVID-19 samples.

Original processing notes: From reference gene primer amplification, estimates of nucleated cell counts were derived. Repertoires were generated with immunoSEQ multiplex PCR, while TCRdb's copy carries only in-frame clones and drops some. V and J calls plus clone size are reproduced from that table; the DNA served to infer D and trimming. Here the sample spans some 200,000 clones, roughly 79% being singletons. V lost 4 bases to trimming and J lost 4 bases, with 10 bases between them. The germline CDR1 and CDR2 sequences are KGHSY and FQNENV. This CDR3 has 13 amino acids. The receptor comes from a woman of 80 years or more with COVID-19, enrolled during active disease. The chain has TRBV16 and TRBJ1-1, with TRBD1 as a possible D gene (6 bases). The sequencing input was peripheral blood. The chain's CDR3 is CASSRTGSTEAFF. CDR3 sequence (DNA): TGTGCCAGCAGCCGAACAGGGTCCACTGAAGCTTTCTTT.